These 10 T cell receptor beta chains came from one sample sequenced in a study of T cells in Graves' hyperthyroidism and ophthalmopathy. The CDR3 regions of TCR beta were amplified from RNA transcripts. Carried out on the TCR CDR3, a first-round RT-PCR used the HTBI primer set. TCRdb itself ran the multiplex PCR reads through MiXCR, one entry per CDR3 protein. Of nearly 600,000 distinct CDR3 sequences listed, over 12% were seen once; the top ten hold roughly 7%. Sequencing was done on a sample of blood. All receptors come from a woman aged 18-35 years with Graves' ophthalmopathy.

Remarks on this clonotype: Being one base from a much bigger clone, this may be a read error. The chain links TRBV20-1 to TRBJ2-5; 10 positions match TRBD2. The CDR3 is 14 amino acids. J was trimmed by 2 bases and V by 3 bases; bases with no gene match: 3. Germline loops: CDR1 DFQATT, CDR2 SNEGSKA (reference sequence). CDR3 sequence (DNA): TGCAGTGCTAGGGGGACTAGCGTGCAAGAGACCCAGTACTTC. This translates into CSARGTSVQETQYF.

In its sample, this clonotype was seen a few times. The chain has TRBV20-1 and TRBJ2-7; 10 nucleotides match TRBD1. Germline V gives CDR1 DFQATT, CDR2 SNEGSKA (reference sequence). Unmatched junction bases numbered 3, after V lost 1 base and J lost 0 bases. The CDR3 consists of 15 residues. The CDR3 DNA reads as TGCAGTGCTAGAGCCCGGACAGGGGGCTCCTACGAGCAGTACTTC. The encoded protein is CSARARTGGSYEQYF.

The chain carries TRBV27 and TRBJ2-7; 12 positions agree with TRBD1. Germline CDR1 MNHEY, CDR2 SMNVEV (reference sequence). Trimming at V came to 6 bases and at J to 6 bases, leaving 21 bases not matched to a gene. CDR3 length equals 19 residues. The DNA of the CDR3 is TGTGCCAGCAGAATTCCGGGACAGGGGGCTTCGGGAACTGAGGGCGAGCAGTACTTC. The encoded protein is CASRIPGQGASGTEGEQYF.

This clonotype was counted many times. V gene TRBV12-5 combines with J gene TRBJ2-3, with 10 bases lining up with TRBD2. Unmatched junction bases numbered 12, after V lost 8 bases and J lost 1 base. This CDR3 has 17 residues. Germline V gene lookup returns CDR1 LGHNT and CDR2 FRNRAP. In DNA, the CDR3 is TGTGCTAGTCGCGCTAGCGGGAGATTGGGGGGCACAGATACGCAGTATTTT. This sequence encodes CASRASGRLGGTDTQYF.

This clonotype has at least ten counts. CDR3 sequence: CASSYGEATQYF. CDR3 nucleotide sequence: TGTGCCAGCAGTTATGGGGAGGCGACCCAGTACTTC. V gene TRBV6-1 combines with J gene TRBJ2-5, with D possibly matching TRBD2 (6 bases). Trimming took 5 bases from V and 7 from J, leaving 11 bases between them. The germline gives CDR1 MNHNS, CDR2 SASEGT. CDR3 length: 12 residues.

A note on this clonotype: A read error may be the cause here, since a much bigger clone is one base away. The CDR3 coding sequence is TGTGCCAGCTGCCCTCCGAGGACAGGGGACACTGAAGCTTTCTTT. This sequence encodes CASCPPRTGDTEAFF. The chain carries TRBV9 and TRBJ1-1; 9 bases fit TRBD1. Germline V CDR1 and CDR2: SGDLS, YYNGEE. CDR3 length: 15 amino acids. The ends lost 7 bases at V and 3 bases at J; junction bases unmatched: 10.

As concerns this clonotype: A much larger clonotype is one base distant, so this may be a read error. The CDR3 nucleotides are TGCAATGCTGAAAGGACAGGAGTATCGAAAAACATTCAGTACTTC. This encodes CNAERTGVSKNIQYF. The rearrangement uses TRBV20-1 and TRBJ2-4, with TRBD1 identical over 7 bases. The CDR3 extends over 15 amino acids. Germline-derived CDR1 and CDR2 are DFQATT and SNEGSKA (reference sequence).

This clonotype was picked up many times. J is TRBJ2-1 and V is TRBV7-8, with D perhaps matching TRBD1 (6 bases). Trimming removed 5 bases from V and 6 bases from J, with 14 bases in between. Germline lookup yields CDR1 SGHVS and CDR2 FQNEAQ. The length of the CDR3 is 14 residues. This CDR3 is CASSPARGGNEQFF. CDR3 DNA sequence: TGTGCCAGCAGCCCAGCCAGGGGCGGCAATGAGCAGTTCTTC.

This clonotype has at least ten counts. This sequence joins TRBV24-1 and TRBJ2-3, with TRBD1 matching over 9 bases. Trimming took 4 bases from V and 6 from J; bases not matched to a gene: 10. Germline V gene lookup returns CDR1 KGHDR and CDR2 SFDVKD. There are 16 residues in the CDR3. Here the CDR3 reads CATSDTRDRVRDTQYF. In DNA form, the CDR3 reads TGTGCCACCAGTGACACCCGGGACAGGGTACGGGATACGCAGTATTTT.

This clonotype was observed at least ten times. The genes are TRBV12-3 or TRBV12-4 and TRBJ2-2; perhaps D is TRBD1 or TRBD2 (5 bases each). This CDR3 comprises 15 residues. V was cut by 6 bases and J by 6 bases, with 17 bases left in between. This CDR3 reads CASSPFRGVSGELFF. The CDR3, as DNA: TGTGCCAGCAGCCCGTTTCGAGGGGTTTCCGGGGAGCTGTTTTTT.